Below, 13 T cell receptor beta chains from the same sample are listed, as sequenced in a study of cytomegalovirus exposure and HLA in healthy donors. Vbeta (60) and Jbeta (13) primers were used in the PCR. Sequenced by immunoSEQ multiplex PCR; TCRdb stores in-frame clones only, minus some. This listing includes just over 40,000 clones. Sample: PBMCs. Receptor source: a young man in good health and CMV-seronegative.

V usage is TRBV5-1 and J usage is TRBJ2-3; possible D gene TRBD2, 5 bases. This CDR3 is built from 14 residues. V lost 3 bases to trimming and J lost 2 bases, with 10 bases between them. Germline CDR1 and CDR2: SGHRS and YFSETQ. CDR3 coding DNA: TGCGCCAGCAGCTCACTAGGAACCACAGATACGCAGTATTTT. Protein sequence: CASSSLGTTDTQYF.

The chain joins TRBV7-9 to TRBJ2-4, with D possibly matching TRBD1 (6 bases). The CDR3 is 14 residues long. Germline values: CDR1 SEHNR, CDR2 FQNEAQ (reference sequence). V lost 5 bases and J lost 8, with 16 bases in between. The CDR3 DNA sequence: TGTGCCAGCAGCACAGGGACGGTTGCGGACATTCAGTACTTC. Protein: CASSTGTVADIQYF.

V and J are TRBV5-4 and TRBJ2-3; D perhaps matches TRBD1 (6 bases). V was clipped by 0 bases and J by 1 base, with 9 bases between them. Germline V gene lookup returns CDR1 SGHNT and CDR2 YYREEE (reference sequence). The CDR3 length is 15 residues. The CDR3 protein is CASSLDGGGTDTQYF. The CDR3 DNA reads as TGTGCCAGCAGCTTGGATGGGGGCGGCACAGATACGCAGTATTTT.

The CDR3 protein is CATSASDRGHSYEQYF. The CDR3 DNA is TGTGCCACCAGCGCCAGCGACAGGGGTCACTCCTACGAGCAGTACTTC. The V and J genes are TRBV15 and TRBJ2-5; 8 nucleotides align to TRBD1. The DNA end favors TRBJ2-7, so the J call may be wrong. The CDR3 is made up of 16 amino acids. The V gene's germline CDR1 is LNHNV and CDR2 YYDKDF (reference sequence).

This chain links TRBV4-1 with TRBJ2-3; perhaps TRBD2 as D (7 bases). V was shortened by 3 bases and J by 3 bases, with 13 bases between the two germline ends. There are 15 residues in the CDR3. Germline V gives CDR1 MGHRA, CDR2 YSYEKL. The CDR3 DNA follows: TGCGCCAGCAGCCAGAATGAGGGGGGGACAGATACGCAGTATTTT. Amino acids: CASSQNEGGTDTQYF.

The genes are TRBV15 and TRBJ2-4; no firm D call. Trimming took 0 bases from V and 7 from J, leaving 10 bases between them. Germline loops: CDR1 LNHNV, CDR2 YYDKDF (reference sequence). There are 14 residues in the CDR3. The DNA of the CDR3 is TGTGCCACCAGCAGAGATGAGGAGATGAACATTCAGTACTTC. Residues: CATSRDEEMNIQYF.

The chain combines TRBV7-9 with TRBJ1-1, with D maybe TRBD1 (6 bases). Germline CDR1 SEHNR, CDR2 FQNEAQ (reference sequence). This CDR3 is 13 amino acids long. Trimming removed 3 bases from V and 8 bases from J, with 13 bases in between. CDR3: CASSFYGGEEAFF. CDR3 DNA: TGTGCCAGCAGCTTCTATGGGGGCGAAGAAGCTTTCTTT.

This rearrangement joins TRBV18 to TRBJ2-7; 9 nucleotides agree with TRBD2. Trimming took 4 bases from V and 5 from J; bases not matched to a gene: 12. Germline V gene lookup returns CDR1 KGHSH and CDR2 LQKENI. This CDR3 has 16 amino acids. The CDR3 loop is CASSRRASGDSHEQYF. The CDR3 nucleotides are TGTGCCAGCTCACGAAGAGCTAGCGGGGATTCCCACGAGCAGTACTTC.

This chain uses TRBV11-1 with TRBJ1-4, with no clear D. V lost 1 base to trimming and J lost 7 bases, with 16 bases between them. The germline CDR1 and CDR2 sequences are SGHAT and FQDESV (reference sequence). The CDR3 covers 16 residues. The CDR3 bases are TGTGCCAGCAGCTTAGGTAGTACCATCGGCGGTGAAAAACTGTTTTTT. Translated, it gives CASSLGSTIGGEKLFF.

V and J are TRBV19 and TRBJ2-7; 8 nucleotides agree with TRBD2. CDR1 is LNHDA and CDR2 is SQIVND in the germline V gene (reference sequence). After removal of 1 base from V and 3 bases from J, the junction contained 17 bases not matched to a gene. This CDR3 is 19 amino acids long. CDR3 in amino acids: CASSIAVRGLAGGRYEQYF. The CDR3, as DNA: TGTGCCAGTAGTATAGCGGTACGGGGCCTAGCGGGTGGCCGCTACGAGCAGTACTTC.

V and J are TRBV7-9 and TRBJ2-4, with 7 bases that match TRBD2. Germline V gene lookup returns CDR1 SEHNR and CDR2 FQNEAQ (reference sequence). V trimming: 5 bases; J trimming: 8 bases; junction bases outside the gene matches: 6. The CDR3 length is 13 residues. In DNA form, the CDR3 reads TGTGCCAGCAGCCCCGCGGGAGCTGACATTCAGTACTTC. Translating it yields CASSPAGADIQYF.

The chain links TRBV6-6 to TRBJ1-2, with TRBD1 matching over 7 bases. V dropped 6 bases and J dropped 2; count of bases not matched to a gene: 6. The CDR3 spans 14 residues. Germline values: CDR1 MNHNY, CDR2 SVGAGI (reference sequence). The chain's CDR3 is CASSQQGWNYGYTF. The CDR3 coding sequence is TGTGCCAGCAGCCAACAGGGGTGGAACTATGGCTACACCTTC.

This chain connects TRBV27 to TRBJ1-5; 7 positions match TRBD1. The CDR3 is 15 amino acids. The V gene's germline CDR1 is MNHEY and CDR2 SMNVEV (reference sequence). The J segment lost 3 bases and the V segment lost 6 bases, leaving 8 bases of the junction unmatched. CDR3 region: CASSSYEGANQPQHF. CDR3 DNA sequence: TGTGCCAGCAGCTCCTATGAGGGGGCCAATCAGCCCCAGCATTTT.